The clone carrying this TCR beta chain was observed a handful of times. The antigen is undetermined. This entry comes from a study of CD8 T cells in ankylosing spondylitis. Study-wide findings and caveats: Matched ankylosing spondylitis synovial fluid reportedly showed significant enrichment of disease-linked clones. Made up of several highly homologous variants, a TCR beta motif appeared characteristic of ankylosing spondylitis blood.

Using quantitative 5'-RACE with molecular barcodes, the authors made TCR beta libraries. TCRdb re-derived calls from the 5' RACE reads in MiXCR, one entry per CDR3 protein. Of 400,000 to 450,000 distinct CDR3 sequences in the sample, approximately 17% were seen once. The germline V gene has CDR1 MNHEY and CDR2 SMNVEV (reference sequence). CDR3 length: 13 residues. After removal of 8 bases from V and 8 bases from J, the junction contained 7 bases not matched to a gene. The material sequenced was blood, either unsorted or a sorted T cell fraction (not recorded which). The rearrangement joins TRBV27 to TRBJ1-5; 9 positions agree with TRBD1. This TCR was recovered from a male donor with ankylosing spondylitis. CDR3 nucleotides: TGTGCCAGCGGGGACAGGGAGCATGAGCCCCAGCATTTT. It codes for CASGDREHEPQHF.